One sample yielded the 18 T cell receptor beta chains listed below, sequenced in a study of shared clonotypes between healthy human individuals. Assay: immunoSEQ multiplex PCR; the TCRdb copy retains only in-frame clones and omits some. This sample has around 690,000 clones, with less than 95% found just once. The sample was memory CD8+ T cells from PBMCs. Subset of the sample: CD45RO+ cells pooled with CCR7-negative TemRA cells. The receptor set was obtained from a man aged 18 to 29 in good health. Some clones in this sample may be carry-over from other donors' samples.

The chain is built from TRBV4-2 and TRBJ2-7; TRBD1 matches 8 bases. The CDR3 spans 17 residues. V lost 1 base, J lost 2 bases, and 10 bases stayed unmatched. Germline CDR1 reads LGHNA; CDR2 reads YNFKEQ. DNA for the CDR3: TGTGCCAGCAGCCAAGCACGGGTCGGGACAGGTCCCTACGAGCAGTACTTC. Translating gives CASSQARVGTGPYEQYF.

The sample holds one count of this clone. This sequence joins TRBV10-3 and TRBJ2-7; weak D call: TRBD1 (6 bases). This CDR3 is built from 13 residues. Trimming took 6 bases from V and 1 from J, leaving 10 bases between them. Germline V lookup: CDR1 ENHRY, CDR2 SYGVKD. CDR3 residues: CAISRGQSYEQYF. CDR3 bases: TGTGCCATCAGCAGAGGACAGTCCTACGAGCAGTACTTC.

V gene TRBV5-8 combines with J gene TRBJ2-7; D assignment may be TRBD1 or TRBD2 (7 bases each). CDR1 and CDR2 (germline): SGHTS, YDEGEE. V lost 0 bases and J 3 bases, leaving 10 bases between the germline ends. The CDR3 is 14 amino acids. This chain's CDR3 is CASSLAGGVYEQYF. The CDR3 DNA reads as TGTGCCAGCAGCTTGGCAGGGGGGGTCTACGAGCAGTACTTC.

The rearrangement links TRBV28 to TRBJ2-2; 7 positions agree with TRBD2. The CDR3 consists of 13 residues. Per germline, CDR1 MDHEN and CDR2 SYDVKM. The CDR3 reads CGPGGKDTGELFF. CDR3 DNA: TGTGGGCCGGGAGGTAAGGACACCGGGGAGCTGTTTTTT.

V is TRBV4-2 and J is TRBJ2-7; D remains ambiguous. Germline V lookup: CDR1 LGHNA, CDR2 YNFKEQ. The CDR3 spans 15 residues. The V and J ends lost 0 bases and 2 bases respectively, with 11 bases between them. The CDR3 spells CASSQEEILTYEQYF. As DNA, the CDR3 is TGTGCCAGCAGCCAAGAAGAAATCCTTACCTACGAGCAGTACTTC.

This clone came up a few times. The chain links TRBV27 to TRBJ1-1, with a possible D match to TRBD1 (5 bases). Per the germline V gene, CDR1 is MNHEY and CDR2 is SMNVEV (reference sequence). CDR3 length: 14 residues. Deletions cut 5 bases from V and 1 base from J, with 11 bases between. Written as DNA, the CDR3 is TGTGCCAGCAGTACCTACACAGGGAACACTGAAGCTTTCTTT. Residues: CASSTYTGNTEAFF.

The chain couples TRBV28 to TRBJ2-7; D not certain. This CDR3 is built from 14 residues. With 1 base removed from V and 2 bases from J, the gap between germline ends came to 9 bases. Germline CDR1 and CDR2: MDHEN and SYDVKM. The CDR3 protein is CASSLSAVTYEQYF. The CDR3 DNA reads TGTGCCAGCAGTTTATCGGCAGTTACCTACGAGCAGTACTTC. Drawing the rest from reference TRBV28 and TRBJ2-7, the complete variable domain is DVKVTQSSRYLVKRTGEKVFLECVQDMDHENMFWYRQDPGLGLRLIYFSYDVKMKEKGDIPEGYSVSREKKERFSLILESASTNQTSMYLCASSLSAVTYEQYFGPGTRLTVT.

The sample holds one count of this clone. The chain links TRBV6-5 to TRBJ2-7; weak D call: TRBD1 (5 bases). The germline gives CDR1 MNHEY, CDR2 SVGAGI. This CDR3 is built from 13 residues. V lost 2 bases, J lost 2 bases, and 7 bases lay in between. This chain's CDR3 is CASSYGAAYEQYF. DNA of the CDR3: TGTGCCAGCAGTTACGGGGCGGCCTACGAGCAGTACTTC.

This chain joins TRBV4-2 and TRBJ2-1; tentatively, D is TRBD2 (6 bases). CDR3 length equals 17 residues. The V end lost 4 bases, the J end lost 1 base, and 17 bases lay between the germline ends. Germline V gene sequence: CDR1 LGHNA, CDR2 YNFKEQ. The CDR3 region has the DNA TGTGCCAGCAGCCTTCGGTGGGGGGAGAGGTCCTACAATGAGCAGTTCTTC. It codes for CASSLRWGERSYNEQFF.

This clone occurred a few times. The sample carries other DNA sequences with the same CDR3. This sequence joins TRBV27 and TRBJ2-3; D not resolved. This CDR3 contains 11 residues. With 3 bases removed from V and 6 bases from J, the gap between germline ends came to 4 bases. The germline V gene encodes CDR1 MNHEY and CDR2 SMNVEV (reference sequence). For the CDR3, the DNA is TGTGCCAGCAGTTTTTCCGATACGCAGTATTTT. As protein: CASSFSDTQYF.

The chain employs TRBV10-3 and TRBJ1-3; 8 bases fit TRBD1. The ends lost 7 bases at V and 4 bases at J; junction bases unmatched: 9. The CDR3 runs to 15 residues. Germline values: CDR1 ENHRY, CDR2 SYGVKD. CDR3 protein: CAIMHGQGLGNTIYF. The CDR3 DNA reads as TGTGCCATCATGCACGGACAGGGCTTGGGAAACACCATATATTTT.

The rearrangement uses TRBV4-1 and TRBJ1-4, with 10 bases matching TRBD1. J lost 8 bases, V lost 0 bases, and 9 bases had no gene match. This CDR3 comprises 17 residues. The V gene's germline CDR1 is MGHRA and CDR2 YSYEKL. DNA of the CDR3: TGCGCCAGCAGCCAAGATGCCCCCGGGACAGGGGACGAAAAACTGTTTTTT. Protein sequence: CASSQDAPGTGDEKLFF.

J is TRBJ2-1 and V is TRBV11-2; D not certain. The CDR3 runs 10 residues. V was trimmed by 3 bases and J by 6 bases, leaving 0 bases between them. Germline V CDR1 and CDR2: SGHAT, FQNNGV. The CDR3 sequence: CASSFNEQFF. The CDR3 nucleotides are TGTGCCAGCAGCTTCAATGAGCAGTTCTTC. Combining the CDR3 with reference TRBV11-2 and TRBJ2-1 gives the whole variable domain EAGVAQSPRYKIIEKRQSVAFWCNPISGHATLYWYQQILGQGPKLLIQFQNNGVVDDSQLPKDRFSAERLKGVDSTLKIQPAKLEDSAVYLCASSFNEQFFGPGTRLTVL.

This clone was detected only once. The chain links TRBV19 to TRBJ1-1, with D possibly TRBD1 on 6 matching bases. The V gene's germline CDR1 is LNHDA and CDR2 SQIVND (reference sequence). V lost 0 bases to trimming and J lost 6 bases, with 11 bases between them. CDR3 length equals 14 residues. Written as DNA, the CDR3 is TGTGCCAGTAGTATAGATACAGGGCTGGCTGAAGCTTTCTTT. Residues: CASSIDTGLAEAFF.

V usage is TRBV6-5 and J usage is TRBJ2-5; D call uncertain. The CDR3 is made up of 13 amino acids. Germline values: CDR1 MNHEY, CDR2 SVGAGI. The germline V and J ends were trimmed by 6 bases and 9 bases, with 17 bases remaining between them. CDR3 in amino acids: CASSAAYGVPQYF. DNA of the CDR3: TGTGCCAGCAGCGCGGCCTATGGGGTGCCCCAGTACTTC.

The chain uses TRBV6-5 and TRBJ2-1, with 8 bases matching TRBD1. V shed 6 bases, J shed 5 bases, and the junction held 6 bases outside the gene matches. CDR3 length: 14 amino acids. Germline V gene sequence: CDR1 MNHEY, CDR2 SVGAGI. CDR3: CASRRQGSNNEQFF. CDR3 in DNA: TGTGCCAGCAGGAGACAGGGGAGTAACAATGAGCAGTTCTTC.

The chain links TRBV27 to TRBJ2-7; D remains ambiguous. The CDR3 length is 15 residues. Deletions cut 0 bases from V and 4 bases from J, with 13 bases between. The germline V gene encodes CDR1 MNHEY and CDR2 SMNVEV (reference sequence). CDR3 sequence reads: CASSLSVGWGYEQYF. The DNA of the CDR3 is TGTGCCAGCAGTTTATCGGTGGGATGGGGTTACGAGCAGTACTTC.

V is TRBV27 and J is TRBJ2-1; 8 bases are shared with TRBD1. Trimming removed 0 bases from V and 6 bases from J; junction bases left unmatched: 4. The germline V gene has CDR1 MNHEY and CDR2 SMNVEV (reference sequence). This CDR3 region has 15 residues. The CDR3 DNA reads TGTGCCAGCAGTTTATCGTATGGACAGGGCAATGAGCAGTTCTTC. Its protein product is CASSLSYGQGNEQFF.